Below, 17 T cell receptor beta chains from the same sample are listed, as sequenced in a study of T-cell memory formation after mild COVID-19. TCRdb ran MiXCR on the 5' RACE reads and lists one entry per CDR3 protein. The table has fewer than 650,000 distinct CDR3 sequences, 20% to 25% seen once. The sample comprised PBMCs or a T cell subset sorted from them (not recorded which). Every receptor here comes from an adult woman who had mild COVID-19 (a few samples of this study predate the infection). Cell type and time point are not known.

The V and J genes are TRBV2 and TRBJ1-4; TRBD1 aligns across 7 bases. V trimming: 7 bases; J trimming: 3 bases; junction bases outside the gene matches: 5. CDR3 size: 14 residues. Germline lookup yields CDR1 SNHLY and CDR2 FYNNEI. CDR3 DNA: TGTGCCAGCACCCTGGGGACAGCTAATGAAAAACTGTTTTTT. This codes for CASTLGTANEKLFF.

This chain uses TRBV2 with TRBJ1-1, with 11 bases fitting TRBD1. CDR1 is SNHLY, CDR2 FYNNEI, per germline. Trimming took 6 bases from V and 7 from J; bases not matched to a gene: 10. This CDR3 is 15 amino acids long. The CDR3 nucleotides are TGTGCCAGCAGCATATGGACAGGGGGCGGATTTGAAGCTTTCTTT. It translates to CASSIWTGGGFEAFF. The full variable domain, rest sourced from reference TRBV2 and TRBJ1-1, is EPEVTQTPSHQVTQMGQEVILRCVPISNHLYFYWYRQILGQKVEFLVSFYNNEISEKSEIFDDQFSVERPDGSNFTLKIRSTKLEDSAMYFCASSIWTGGGFEAFFGQGTRLTVV.

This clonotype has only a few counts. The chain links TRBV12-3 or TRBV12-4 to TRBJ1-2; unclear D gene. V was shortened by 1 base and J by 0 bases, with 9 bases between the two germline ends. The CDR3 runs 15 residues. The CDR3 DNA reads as TGTGCCAGCAGTTTAGGGGCCGGAGCTAACTATGGCTACACCTTC. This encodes CASSLGAGANYGYTF.

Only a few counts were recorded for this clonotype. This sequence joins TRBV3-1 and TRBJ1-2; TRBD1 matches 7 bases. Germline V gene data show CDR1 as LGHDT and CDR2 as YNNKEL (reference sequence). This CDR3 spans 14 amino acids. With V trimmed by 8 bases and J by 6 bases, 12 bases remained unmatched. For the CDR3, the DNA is TGTGCCAGCCGTACACCCGGGACAGCCGATGGCTACACCTTC. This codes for CASRTPGTADGYTF.

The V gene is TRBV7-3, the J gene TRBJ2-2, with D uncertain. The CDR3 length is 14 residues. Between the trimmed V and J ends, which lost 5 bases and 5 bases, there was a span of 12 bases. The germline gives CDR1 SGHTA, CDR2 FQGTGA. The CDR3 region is CASSHSTGTGELFF. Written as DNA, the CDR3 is TGTGCCAGCAGCCACTCCACCGGAACCGGGGAGCTGTTTTTT. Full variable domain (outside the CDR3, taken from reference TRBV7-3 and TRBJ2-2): GAGVSQTPSNKVTEKGKYVELRCDPISGHTALYWYRQSLGQGPEFLIYFQGTGAADDSGLPNDRFFAVRPEGSVSTLKIQRTERGDSAVYLCASSHSTGTGELFFGEGSRLTVL.

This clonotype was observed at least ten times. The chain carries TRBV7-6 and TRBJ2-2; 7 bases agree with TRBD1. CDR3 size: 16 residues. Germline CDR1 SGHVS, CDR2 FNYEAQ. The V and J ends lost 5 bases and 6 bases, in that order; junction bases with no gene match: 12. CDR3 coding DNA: TGTGCCAGCAGCCAAAGTCGCCTTCAGGGGGCCGGGGAGCTGTTTTTT. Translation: CASSQSRLQGAGELFF.

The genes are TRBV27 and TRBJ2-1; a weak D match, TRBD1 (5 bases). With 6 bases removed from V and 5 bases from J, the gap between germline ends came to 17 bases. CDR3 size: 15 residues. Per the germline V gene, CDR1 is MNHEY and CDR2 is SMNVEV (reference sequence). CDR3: CASSQSGFAHNEQFF. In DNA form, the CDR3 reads TGTGCCAGCAGCCAATCAGGGTTTGCCCACAATGAGCAGTTCTTC.

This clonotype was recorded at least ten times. CDR3 coding DNA: TGTGCCAGCAGCCAAGAGCCCAGGGGGAGCTCCTACGAGCAGTACTTC. This gives the protein CASSQEPRGSSYEQYF. This chain uses TRBV4-2 with TRBJ2-7; 7 positions agree with TRBD1. Germline V lookup: CDR1 LGHNA, CDR2 YNFKEQ. Trimming removed 0 bases from V and 0 bases from J; junction bases left unmatched: 5. The CDR3 runs to 16 residues.

CDR3: CASSTARTAYKNIQYF. CDR3 in DNA: TGTGCCAGCAGCACCGCCCGGACAGCCTACAAAAACATTCAGTACTTC. The chain uses TRBV11-2 and TRBJ2-4, with a possible D match to TRBD1 (6 bases). Germline lookup yields CDR1 SGHAT and CDR2 FQNNGV. This CDR3 is built from 16 residues. Between the trimmed V and J ends, which lost 5 bases and 3 bases, there was a span of 17 bases.

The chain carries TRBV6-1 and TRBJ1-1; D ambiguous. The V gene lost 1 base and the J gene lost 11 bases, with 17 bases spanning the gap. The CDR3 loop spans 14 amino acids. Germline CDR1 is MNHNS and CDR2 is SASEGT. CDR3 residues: CASSEGVSQRRAFF. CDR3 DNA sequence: TGTGCCAGCAGTGAAGGGGTTTCTCAGCGGCGGGCTTTCTTT.

The CDR3 sequence is CASSLLAPLTDTQYF. The CDR3 coding sequence is TGCGCCAGCAGCTTACTAGCCCCCCTCACGGATACGCAGTATTTT. J is TRBJ2-3 and V is TRBV5-1; possibly TRBD2 for D (6 bases). CDR1 and CDR2 (germline): SGHRS, YFSETQ. The length of the CDR3 is 15 residues. V dropped 2 bases and J dropped 6 bases, with 16 bases sitting between them.

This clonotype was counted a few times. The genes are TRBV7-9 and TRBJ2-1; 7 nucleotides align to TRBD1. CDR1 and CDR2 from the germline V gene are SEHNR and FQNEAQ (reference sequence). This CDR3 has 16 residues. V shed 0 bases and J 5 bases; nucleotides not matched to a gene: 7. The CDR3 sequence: CASSLATGQSNNEQFF. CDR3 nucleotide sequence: TGTGCCAGCAGCTTAGCGACAGGGCAATCAAACAATGAGCAGTTCTTC.

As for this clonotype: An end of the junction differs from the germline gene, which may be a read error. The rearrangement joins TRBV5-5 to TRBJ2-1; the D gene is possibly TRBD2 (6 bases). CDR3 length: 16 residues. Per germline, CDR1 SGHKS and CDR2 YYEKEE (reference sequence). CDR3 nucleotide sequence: TGTGCCAGCACCTTGGGGCCGGGGGTGACCTACAATGAGCAGTTCTTC. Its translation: CASTLGPGVTYNEQFF.

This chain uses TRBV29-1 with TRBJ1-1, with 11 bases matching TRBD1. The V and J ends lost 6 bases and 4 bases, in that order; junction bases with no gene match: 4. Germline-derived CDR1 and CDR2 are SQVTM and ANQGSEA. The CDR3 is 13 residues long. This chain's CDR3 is CSVGTGGSTEAFF. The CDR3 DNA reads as TGCAGCGTGGGGACAGGGGGATCCACTGAAGCTTTCTTT.

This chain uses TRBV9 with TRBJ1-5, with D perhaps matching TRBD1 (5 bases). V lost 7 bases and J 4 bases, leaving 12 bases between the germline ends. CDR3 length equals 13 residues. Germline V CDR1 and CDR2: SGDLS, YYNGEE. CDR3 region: CASARAGNQPQHF. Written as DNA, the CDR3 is TGTGCCAGCGCCAGAGCAGGGAATCAGCCCCAGCATTTT.

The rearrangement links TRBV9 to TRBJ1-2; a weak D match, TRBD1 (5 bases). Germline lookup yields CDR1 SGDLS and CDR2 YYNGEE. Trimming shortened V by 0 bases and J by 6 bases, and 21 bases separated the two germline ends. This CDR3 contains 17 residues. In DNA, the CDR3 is TGTGCCAGCAGCGTAGCTAGTCAGACCGCCTCGGGGGATGGCTACACCTTC. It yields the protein CASSVASQTASGDGYTF.

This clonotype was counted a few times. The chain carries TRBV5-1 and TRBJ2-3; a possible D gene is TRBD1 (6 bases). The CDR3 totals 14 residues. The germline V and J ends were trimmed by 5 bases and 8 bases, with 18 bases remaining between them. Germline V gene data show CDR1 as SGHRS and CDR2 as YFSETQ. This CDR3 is CASSWTDGMGTQYF. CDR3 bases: TGCGCCAGCAGTTGGACAGACGGTATGGGTACGCAGTATTTT.